Reported below is one TCR beta chain. This CDR3 comprises 13 residues. V lost 10 bases and J lost 5, with 12 bases in between. CDR1 and CDR2 (germline): MGHDK, SYGVNS. Enrolled during active infection, Seattle patients were then followed longitudinally. This entry belongs to a study of blood T cell repertoires in COVID-19. At the level of the study: Samples came from the United States, Italy and Spain, spanning acute and convalescent COVID-19. T cells, B-cell-depleted T cells, or PBMCs supplied cDNA or gDNA.

Measured with immunoSEQ multiplex PCR; TCRdb has only the in-frame clones, and not every one. The table lists roughly 350,000 clones, more than 75% of them singletons. The sequenced sample was peripheral blood. The sequence came from a woman aged 50 to 60 with COVID-19, enrolled during active disease. The rearrangement uses TRBV25-1 and TRBJ1-6, with unresolved D. The CDR3, as DNA: TGTGCCACCCAGTTCGTTGATAATTCACCCCTCCACTTT. It codes for CATQFVDNSPLHF.